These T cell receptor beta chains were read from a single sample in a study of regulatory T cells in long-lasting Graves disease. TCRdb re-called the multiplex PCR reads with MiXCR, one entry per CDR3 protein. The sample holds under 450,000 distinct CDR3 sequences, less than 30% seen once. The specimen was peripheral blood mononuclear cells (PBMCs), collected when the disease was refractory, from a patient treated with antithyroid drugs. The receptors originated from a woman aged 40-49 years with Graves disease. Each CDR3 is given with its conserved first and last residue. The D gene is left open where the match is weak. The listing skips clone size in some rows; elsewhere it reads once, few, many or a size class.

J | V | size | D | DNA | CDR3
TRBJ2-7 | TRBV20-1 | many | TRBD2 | TGCAGTGCCTCCTATCGGGCGGGAGGGCTCTACGAGCAGTACTTC | CSASYRAGGLYEQYF
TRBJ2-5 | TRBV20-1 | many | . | TGCAGTGCAAAACAAGAGACCCAGTACTTC | CSAKQETQYF
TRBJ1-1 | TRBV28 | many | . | TGTGCCAGCAGTTTACGGCAATTTGGAACTGAAGCTTTCTTT | CASSLRQFGTEAFF
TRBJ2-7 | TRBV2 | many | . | TGTGCCAGCAGTGCTTCTCGGATAGAGTCCTACGAGCAGTACTTC | CASSASRIESYEQYF
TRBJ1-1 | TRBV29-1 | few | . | TGCAGCGGTCGGGACATGAACACTGAAGCTTTCTTT | CSGRDMNTEAFF
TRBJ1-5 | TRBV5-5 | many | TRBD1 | TGTGCCAGCAGTTACGGACAGGGAGGTCAGCCCCAGCATTTT | CASSYGQGGQPQHF
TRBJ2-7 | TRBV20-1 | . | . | TGCAGTGCTACCAGTAACGTCCAGTACGAGCAGTACTTC | CSATSNVQYEQYF
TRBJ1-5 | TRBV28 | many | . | TGTGCCAGTAGTCTCCTCGGGAGGGAGAGTTATAGCAATCAGCCCCAGCATTTT | CASSLLGRESYSNQPQHF
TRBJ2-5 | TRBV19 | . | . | TGTGCCAGTAGTGTAACAGGGAAAGGAGAGACCCAGTACTTC | CASSVTGKGETQYF
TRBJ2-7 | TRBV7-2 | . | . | TGTGCCAGCAGCTGGCCGGACTCTTCCTACGAGCAGTACTTC | CASSWPDSSYEQYF
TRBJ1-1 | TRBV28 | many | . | TGTGCCAGCAGCCCAGAGGGCCTCATGAACACTGAAGCTTTCTTT | CASSPEGLMNTEAFF
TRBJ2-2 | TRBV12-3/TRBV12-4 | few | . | TGTGCCAGCAGGTGGGGACCCCGGAACACCGGGGAGCTGTTTTTT | CASRWGPRNTGELFF
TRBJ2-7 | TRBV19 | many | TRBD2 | TGTGCCAGTAACTCCGGGACTAGAGTTCACGAGCAGTACTTC | CASNSGTRVHEQYF
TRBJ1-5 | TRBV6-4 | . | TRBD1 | TGTGCCAGCAGTTACTACGGACAGGGTGGTATCCAGCCCCAGCATTTT | CASSYYGQGGIQPQHF
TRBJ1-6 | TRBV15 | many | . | TGTGCCACCAGCAGAGATTTGGGGAATTCACCCCTCCACTTT | CATSRDLGNSPLHF
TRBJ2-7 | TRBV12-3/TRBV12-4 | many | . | TGTGCCAGCAGACGTATGGGGGAGCAGTACTTC | CASRRMGEQYF
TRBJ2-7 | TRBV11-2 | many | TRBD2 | TGTGCCAGCAGCCTAAGCGGGAGTGGTTCCTACGAGCAGTACTTC | CASSLSGSGSYEQYF
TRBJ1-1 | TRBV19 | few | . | TGTGCCAGTACCCCCGGGGGGTCGAACACTGAAGCTTTCTTT | CASTPGGSNTEAFF
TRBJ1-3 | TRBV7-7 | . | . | TGTGCTAGCAGCCCCAGCCTAAAAGCGAGCTCTGGAAACACCATATATTTT | CASSPSLKASSGNTIYF
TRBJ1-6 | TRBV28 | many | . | TGTGCCAGCACGGATCCCGGGTGGGGGGCTAATTCACCCCTCCACTTT | CASTDPGWGANSPLHF
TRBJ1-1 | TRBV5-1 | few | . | TGCGCCAGCAGCACTTCAGGGAGGACTGAAGCTTTCTTT | CASSTSGRTEAFF
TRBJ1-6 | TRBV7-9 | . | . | TGTGCCAGCAGCTTAGACAGGGTGAATTCACCCCTCCACTTT | CASSLDRVNSPLHF
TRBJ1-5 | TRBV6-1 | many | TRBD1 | TGTGCCAGCAGCCTAAACAGGGGCGTGAATCAGCCCCAGCATTTT | CASSLNRGVNQPQHF
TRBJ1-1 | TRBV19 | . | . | TGTGCCAGTAGCTACAAAGGAGGGAGGGTTTACGCTGAAGCTTTCTTT | CASSYKGGRVYAEAFF
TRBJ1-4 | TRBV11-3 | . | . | TGTGTCAGCAGCTTACGAGTGCCTACAGGAGAGAAGAATGAAAAACTGTTTTTT | CVSSLRVPTGEKNEKLFF
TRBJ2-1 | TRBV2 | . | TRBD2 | TGTGCCAGCAGTGTTGGGACTAGTTACAATGAGCAGTTCTTC | CASSVGTSYNEQFF
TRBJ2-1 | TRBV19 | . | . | TGTGCCAGCCACTCTGGCCGAGCGGACTCAGACAATGAGCAGTTCTTC | CASHSGRADSDNEQFF
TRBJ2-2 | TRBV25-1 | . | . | TGTGCCAGCAGCAGTGCTCCGGCGAACACCGGGGAGCTGTTTTTT | CASSSAPANTGELFF
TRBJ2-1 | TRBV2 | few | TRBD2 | TGTGCCAGCAGTGGACTAGCGGCGGGCAATGAGCAGTTCTTC | CASSGLAAGNEQFF
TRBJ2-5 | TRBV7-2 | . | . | TGTGCCAGCAGCCCGACCCTTACCAAAGAGACCCAGTACTTC | CASSPTLTKETQYF
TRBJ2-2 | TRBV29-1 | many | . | TGCAGCGTTGGACGTCTCCTCGGCGGGGAGCTGTTTTTT | CSVGRLLGGELFF
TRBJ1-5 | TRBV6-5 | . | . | TGTGCCAGCAGTTCCGCGGGGAGCAATCAGCCCCAGCATTTT | CASSSAGSNQPQHF
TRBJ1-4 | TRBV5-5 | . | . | TGTGCCAGCAGCTTGGGAAGGCCACCTAATGAAAAACTGTTTTTT | CASSLGRPPNEKLFF
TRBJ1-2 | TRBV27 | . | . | TGTGCCAGCAGTTCACTTGGACAGTATGGCTACACCTTC | CASSSLGQYGYTF
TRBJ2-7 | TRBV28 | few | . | TGTGCCAACCGAATCGAGCAGTACTTC | CANRIEQYF
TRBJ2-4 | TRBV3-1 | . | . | TGTGCCAGCAGCCAAGTGATAGGACAGCTCAAAAACATTCAGTACTTC | CASSQVIGQLKNIQYF
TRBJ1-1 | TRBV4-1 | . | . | TGCGCCAGCAGCGGAGCCCGAACAGGGCTGAACACTGAAGCTTTCTTT | CASSGARTGLNTEAFF
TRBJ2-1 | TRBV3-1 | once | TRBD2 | TGTGCCAGCAGCCAAGGGCTAGCGGAGATCAATGAGCAGTTCTTC | CASSQGLAEINEQFF
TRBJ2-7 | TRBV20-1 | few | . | TGCAGTGCTATGAGAGTCGGGCGCGAGCAGTACTTC | CSAMRVGREQYF
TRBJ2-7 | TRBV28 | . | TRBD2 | TGTGCCAGCGGTCCGTCCGGCGGGAGCTCCTACGAGCAGTACTTC | CASGPSGGSSYEQYF
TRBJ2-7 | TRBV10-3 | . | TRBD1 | TGTGCCATCAGCCCGGGACAGGGTAGGTCCTACGAGCAGTACTTC | CAISPGQGRSYEQYF